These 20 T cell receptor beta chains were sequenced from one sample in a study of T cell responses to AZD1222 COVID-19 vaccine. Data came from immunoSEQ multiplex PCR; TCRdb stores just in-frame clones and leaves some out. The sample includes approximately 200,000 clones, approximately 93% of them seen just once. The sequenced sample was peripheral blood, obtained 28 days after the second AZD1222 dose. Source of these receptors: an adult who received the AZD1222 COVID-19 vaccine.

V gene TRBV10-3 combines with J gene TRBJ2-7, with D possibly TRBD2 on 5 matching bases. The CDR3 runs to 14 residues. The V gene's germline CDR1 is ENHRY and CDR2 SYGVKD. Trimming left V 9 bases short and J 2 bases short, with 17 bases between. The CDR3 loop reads CAIGSPHETYEQYF. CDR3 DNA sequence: TGTGCCATAGGGAGCCCTCACGAGACCTACGAGCAGTACTTC.

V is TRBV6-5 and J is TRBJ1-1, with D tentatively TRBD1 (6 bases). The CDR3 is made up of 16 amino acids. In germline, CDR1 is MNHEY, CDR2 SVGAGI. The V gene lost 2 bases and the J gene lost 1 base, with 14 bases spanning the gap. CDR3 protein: CASSYAPIQGNTEAFF. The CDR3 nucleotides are TGTGCCAGCAGTTACGCGCCCATACAGGGGAACACTGAAGCTTTCTTT.

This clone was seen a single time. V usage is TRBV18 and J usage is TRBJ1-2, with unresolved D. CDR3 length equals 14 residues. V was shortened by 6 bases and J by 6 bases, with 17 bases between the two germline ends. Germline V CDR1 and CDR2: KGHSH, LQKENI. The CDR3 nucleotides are TGTGCCAGCTCTCCCGGCCTATGGGTGGATGGCTACACCTTC. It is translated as CASSPGLWVDGYTF.

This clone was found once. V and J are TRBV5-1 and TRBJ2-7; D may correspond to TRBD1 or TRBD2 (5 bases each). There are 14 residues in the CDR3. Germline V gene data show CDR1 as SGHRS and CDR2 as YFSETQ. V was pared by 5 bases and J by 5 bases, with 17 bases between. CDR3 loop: CASRINPPGHEQYF. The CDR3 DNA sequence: TGCGCCAGCAGGATTAACCCTCCGGGACACGAGCAGTACTTC.

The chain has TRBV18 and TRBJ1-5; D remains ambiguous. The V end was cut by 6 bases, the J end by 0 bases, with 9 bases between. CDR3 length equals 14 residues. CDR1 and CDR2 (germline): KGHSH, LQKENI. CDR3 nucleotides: TGTGCCAGCTCGGATGACTATAGCAATCAGCCCCAGCATTTT. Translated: CASSDDYSNQPQHF.

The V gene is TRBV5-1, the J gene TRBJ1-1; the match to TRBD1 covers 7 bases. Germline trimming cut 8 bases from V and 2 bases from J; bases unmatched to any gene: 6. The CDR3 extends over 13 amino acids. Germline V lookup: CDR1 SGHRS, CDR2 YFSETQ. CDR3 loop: CASIGQDNTEAFF. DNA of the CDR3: TGCGCCAGTATAGGACAGGACAACACTGAAGCTTTCTTT.

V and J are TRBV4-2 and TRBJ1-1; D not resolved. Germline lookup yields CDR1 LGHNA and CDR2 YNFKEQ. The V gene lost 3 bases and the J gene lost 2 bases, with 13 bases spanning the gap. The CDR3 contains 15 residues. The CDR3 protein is CASSHPVAVNTEAFF. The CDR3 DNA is TGTGCCAGCAGCCACCCCGTGGCAGTTAACACTGAAGCTTTCTTT.

For the CDR3, the DNA is TGTGCCAGTAGTCCTCGGACAGGGGGAAGCAATCAGCCCCAGCATTTT. Translation gives CASSPRTGGSNQPQHF. The chain links TRBV19 to TRBJ1-5; 10 bases align to TRBD1. CDR1 and CDR2 from the germline V gene are LNHDA and SQIVND (reference sequence). CDR3 length: 16 residues. V shed 5 bases and J 1 base; nucleotides not matched to a gene: 5.

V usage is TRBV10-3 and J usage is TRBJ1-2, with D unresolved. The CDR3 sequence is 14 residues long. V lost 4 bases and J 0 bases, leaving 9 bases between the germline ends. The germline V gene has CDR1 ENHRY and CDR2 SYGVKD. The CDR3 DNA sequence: TGTGCCATCAGTGGGGCAGGACCTAACTATGGCTACACCTTC. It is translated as CAISGAGPNYGYTF.

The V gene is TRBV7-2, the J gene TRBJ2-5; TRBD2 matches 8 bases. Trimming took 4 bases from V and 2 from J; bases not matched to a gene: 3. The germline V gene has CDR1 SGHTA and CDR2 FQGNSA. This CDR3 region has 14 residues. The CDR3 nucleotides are TGTGCCAGCAGCTCCGGGGGGGGGCAAGAGACCCAGTACTTC. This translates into CASSSGGGQETQYF.

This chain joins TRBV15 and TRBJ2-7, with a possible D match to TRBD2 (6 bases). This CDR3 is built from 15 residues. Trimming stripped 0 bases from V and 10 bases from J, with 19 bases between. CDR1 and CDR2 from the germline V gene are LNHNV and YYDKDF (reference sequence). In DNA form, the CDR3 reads TGTGCCACCAGCAGAGATCGGGTGGGAGGCCGCGAACAGTACTTC. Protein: CATSRDRVGGREQYF.

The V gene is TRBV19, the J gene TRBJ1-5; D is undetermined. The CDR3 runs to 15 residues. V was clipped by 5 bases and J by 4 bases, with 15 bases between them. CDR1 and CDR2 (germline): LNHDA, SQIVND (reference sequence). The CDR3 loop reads CASSYSPLSNQPQHF. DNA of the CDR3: TGTGCCAGTAGTTACAGTCCCCTCTCAAATCAGCCCCAGCATTTT.

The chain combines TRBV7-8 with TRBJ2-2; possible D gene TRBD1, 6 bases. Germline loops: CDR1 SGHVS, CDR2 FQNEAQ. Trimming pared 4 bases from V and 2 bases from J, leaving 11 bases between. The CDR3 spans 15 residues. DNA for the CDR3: TGTGCCAGCAGCTCCCGGACAGTCAACACCGGGGAGCTGTTTTTT. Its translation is CASSSRTVNTGELFF. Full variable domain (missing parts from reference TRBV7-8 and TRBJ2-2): GAGVSQSPRYKVAKRGQDVALRCDPISGHVSLFWYQQALGQGPEFLTYFQNEAQLDKSGLPSDRFFAERPEGSVSTLKIQRTQQEDSAVYLCASSSRTVNTGELFFGEGSRLTVL.

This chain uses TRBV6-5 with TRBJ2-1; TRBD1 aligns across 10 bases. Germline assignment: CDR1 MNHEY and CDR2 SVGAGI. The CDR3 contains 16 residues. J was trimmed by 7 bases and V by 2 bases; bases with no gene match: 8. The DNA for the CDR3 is TGTGCCAGCAGTTACCAGGTGGGACAGGGGAGGAATGAGCAGTTCTTC. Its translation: CASSYQVGQGRNEQFF.

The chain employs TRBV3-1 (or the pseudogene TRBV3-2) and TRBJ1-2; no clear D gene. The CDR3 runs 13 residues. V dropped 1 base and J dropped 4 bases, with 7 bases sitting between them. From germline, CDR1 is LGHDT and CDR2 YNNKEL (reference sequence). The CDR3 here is CASSQVAGYGYTF. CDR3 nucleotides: TGTGCCAGCAGCCAAGTGGCCGGCTATGGCTACACCTTC.

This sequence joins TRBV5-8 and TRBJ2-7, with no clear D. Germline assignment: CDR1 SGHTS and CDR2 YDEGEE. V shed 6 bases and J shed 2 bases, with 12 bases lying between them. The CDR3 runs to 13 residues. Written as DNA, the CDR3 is TGTGCCAGCATCGACAACGGAGCCTACGAGCAGTACTTC. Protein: CASIDNGAYEQYF.

CDR3 region: CASSLEQGIGEAFF. The CDR3, as DNA: TGCGCCAGCAGCTTGGAGCAGGGGATAGGTGAAGCTTTCTTT. The rearrangement uses TRBV5-1 and TRBJ1-1; a weak D match, TRBD1 (6 bases). This CDR3 has 14 amino acids. V lost 0 bases, J lost 7 bases, and 13 bases lay in between. The germline CDR1 and CDR2 sequences are SGHRS and YFSETQ.

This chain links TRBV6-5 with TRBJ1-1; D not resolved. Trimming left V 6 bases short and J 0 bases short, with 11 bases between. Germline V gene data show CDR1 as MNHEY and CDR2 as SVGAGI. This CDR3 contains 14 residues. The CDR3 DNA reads TGTGCCAGCAGATCCTTCGGGTTGAACACTGAAGCTTTCTTT. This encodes CASRSFGLNTEAFF.

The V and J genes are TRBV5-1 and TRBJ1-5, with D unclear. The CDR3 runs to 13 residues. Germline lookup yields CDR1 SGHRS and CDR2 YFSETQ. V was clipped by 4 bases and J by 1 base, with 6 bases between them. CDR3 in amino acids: CASSQGSNQPQHF. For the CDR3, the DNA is TGCGCCAGCAGCCAAGGGAGCAATCAGCCCCAGCATTTT.

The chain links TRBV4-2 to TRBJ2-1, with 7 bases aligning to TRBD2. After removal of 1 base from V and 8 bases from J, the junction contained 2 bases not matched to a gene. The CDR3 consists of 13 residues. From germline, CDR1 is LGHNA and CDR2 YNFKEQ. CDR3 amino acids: CASSQAGGHEQFF. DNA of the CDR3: TGTGCCAGCAGCCAAGCGGGGGGACATGAGCAGTTCTTC.